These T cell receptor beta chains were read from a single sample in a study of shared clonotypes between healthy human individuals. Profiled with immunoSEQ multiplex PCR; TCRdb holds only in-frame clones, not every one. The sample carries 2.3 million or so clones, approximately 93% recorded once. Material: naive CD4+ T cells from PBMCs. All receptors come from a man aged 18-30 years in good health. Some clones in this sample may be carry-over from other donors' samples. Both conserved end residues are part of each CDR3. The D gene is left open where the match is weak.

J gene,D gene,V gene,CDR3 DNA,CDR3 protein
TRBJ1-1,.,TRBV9,TGTGCCAGCAGCCTCAATACCGACACTGAAGCTTTCTTT,CASSLNTDTEAFF
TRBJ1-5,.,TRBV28,TGTGCCAGCAGTTTGGAACGGATTAGCAATCAGCCCCAGCATTTT,CASSLERISNQPQHF
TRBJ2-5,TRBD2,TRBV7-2,TGTGCCAGCAGCTTAGTTGGGACTAGTCTGGTGGAGACCCAGTACTTC,CASSLVGTSLVETQYF
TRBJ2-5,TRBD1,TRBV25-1,TGTGCCAGCAGTGAATATCGTCGGGGACAGGGAGGGACCCAGTACTTC,CASSEYRRGQGGTQYF
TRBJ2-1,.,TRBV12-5,TGTGCTAGTGGTTTGCCCTATCGTGAGCAGTTCTTC,CASGLPYREQFF
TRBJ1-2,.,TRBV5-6,TGTGCCAGCAGCTTTGGTGAGGCGTTCTATGGCTACACCTTC,CASSFGEAFYGYTF
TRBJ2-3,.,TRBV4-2,TGTGCCAGCAGCCAAGTAGGGGCAGGCACAGATACGCAGTATTTT,CASSQVGAGTDTQYF
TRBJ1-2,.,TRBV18,TGTGCCAGCTCCCCCGAGGCAAACTATGGCTACACCTTC,CASSPEANYGYTF
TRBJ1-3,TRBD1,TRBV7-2,TGTGCCAGCAGCTTACGGGACAGGGCTGGAAACACCATATATTTT,CASSLRDRAGNTIYF
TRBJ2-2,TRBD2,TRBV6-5,TGTGCCAGCAGTTTAGCGGGAGGGAGTCCCGGGGAGCTGTTTTTT,CASSLAGGSPGELFF
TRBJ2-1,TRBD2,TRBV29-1,TGCAGCGTGGGGTGGACTAGCGGGAGTGATGAGCAGTTCTTC,CSVGWTSGSDEQFF
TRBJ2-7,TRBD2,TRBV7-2,TGTGCCAGCAGCTCAACCGGGACTAGCGGCCACGAGCAGTACTTC,CASSSTGTSGHEQYF
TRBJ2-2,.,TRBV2,TGTGCCAGCAGTCCCCCCGGACGGACCGCCGGGGAGCTGTTTTTT,CASSPPGRTAGELFF
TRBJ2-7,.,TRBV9,TGTGCCAGCAGCGTGGACGGATACTACGAGCAGTACTTC,CASSVDGYYEQYF
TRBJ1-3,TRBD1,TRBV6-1,TGTGCCAGCAGTGTAACAGGGGGTGAAAACACCATATATTTT,CASSVTGGENTIYF
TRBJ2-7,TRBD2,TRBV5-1,TGCGCCAGCAGCTTGGGGGGGACTACCTACGAGCAGTACTTC,CASSLGGTTYEQYF
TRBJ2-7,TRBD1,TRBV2,TGTGCCAGCAGTGAATCAGGGGGGCAGTACTTC,CASSESGGQYF
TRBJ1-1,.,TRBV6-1,TGTGCCAGCAGTGAAGGAGTGGGAGGATTAAATTACTTTGACACTGAAGCTTTCTTT,CASSEGVGGLNYFDTEAFF
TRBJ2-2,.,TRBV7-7,TGTGCCAGCAGCTACGGGCCCTCCACCGGGGAGCTGTTTTTT,CASSYGPSTGELFF
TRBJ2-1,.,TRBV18,TGTGCCAGCTCACCACCAACTAGGACCCTTAATGAGCAGTTCTTC,CASSPPTRTLNEQFF
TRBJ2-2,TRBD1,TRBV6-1,TGTGCCAGCAGTGGAGCCGGGACAGGGTTGGTCGGGGAGCTGTTTTTT,CASSGAGTGLVGELFF
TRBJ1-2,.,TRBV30,TGTGCCTGGGGTCCCATAGGCTACACCTTC,CAWGPIGYTF
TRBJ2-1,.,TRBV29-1,TGCAGCGTTGAAGGGCTAGCAGTAGATGAGCAGTTCTTC,CSVEGLAVDEQFF
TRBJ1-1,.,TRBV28,TGTGCCAGCAGTCTCCGGTCTTTCGGTCGGACTGAAGCTTTCTTT,CASSLRSFGRTEAFF